This T cell receptor beta chain was found in a study of cytomegalovirus exposure and HLA in healthy donors. Clones were sequenced by immunoSEQ multiplex PCR, and TCRdb holds only the in-frame ones, with some missing. The repertoire holds 120,000 to 150,000 clones, approximately 87% seen once, with less than 3% in the top ten. The CDR3 is 13 amino acids. Germline lookup yields CDR1 LNHDA and CDR2 SQIVND (reference sequence). Trimming took 4 bases from V and 4 from J, leaving 9 bases between them. The count of this clone is one. This chain uses TRBV19 with TRBJ2-3; maybe TRBD1 (6 bases). Sequencing was done on a sample of PBMCs. This receptor was obtained from a man younger than 35 in good health and CMV-seronegative. CDR3: CASSTQGPDTQYF. As DNA, the CDR3 is TGTGCCAGTAGTACACAGGGACCAGATACGCAGTATTTT.